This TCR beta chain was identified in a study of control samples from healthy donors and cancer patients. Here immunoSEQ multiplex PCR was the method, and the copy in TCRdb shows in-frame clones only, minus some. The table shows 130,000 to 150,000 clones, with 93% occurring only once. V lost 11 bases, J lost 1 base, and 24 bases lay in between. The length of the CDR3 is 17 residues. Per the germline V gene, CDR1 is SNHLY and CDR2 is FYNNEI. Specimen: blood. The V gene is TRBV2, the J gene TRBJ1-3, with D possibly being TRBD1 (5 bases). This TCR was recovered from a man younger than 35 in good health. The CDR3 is CALSGGEGLSSGNTIYF. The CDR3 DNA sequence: TGTGCCCTAAGCGGGGGGGAAGGGCTGTCGTCTGGAAACACCATATATTTT.